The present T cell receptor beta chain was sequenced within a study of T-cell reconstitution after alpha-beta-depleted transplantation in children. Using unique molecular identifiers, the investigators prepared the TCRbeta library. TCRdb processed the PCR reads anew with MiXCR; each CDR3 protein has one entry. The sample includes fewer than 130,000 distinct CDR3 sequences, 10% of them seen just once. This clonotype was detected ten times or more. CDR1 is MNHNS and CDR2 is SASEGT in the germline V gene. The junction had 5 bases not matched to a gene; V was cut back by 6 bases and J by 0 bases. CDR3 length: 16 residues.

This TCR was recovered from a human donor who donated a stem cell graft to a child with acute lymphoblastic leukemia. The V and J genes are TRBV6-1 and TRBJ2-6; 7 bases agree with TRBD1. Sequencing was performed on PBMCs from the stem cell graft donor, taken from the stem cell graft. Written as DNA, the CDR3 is TGTGCCAGCAGGGACAGGCCCAGCTCTGGGGCCAACGTCCTGACTTTC. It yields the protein CASRDRPSSGANVLTF.